Listed here are 8 T cell receptor beta chains from one sample, sequenced in a study of cytomegalovirus exposure and HLA in healthy donors. Repertoires were generated with immunoSEQ multiplex PCR, while TCRdb's copy carries only in-frame clones and drops some. Of roughly 120,000 clones in the sample, approximately 89% were seen once. Sequencing was performed on PBMCs. All receptors derive from a woman aged 18 to 35 in good health and CMV-seronegative.

The chain joins TRBV6-1 to TRBJ1-5; D is perhaps TRBD1 (6 bases). Per germline, CDR1 MNHNS and CDR2 SASEGT. The V end lost 7 bases, the J end lost 8 bases, and 18 bases lay between the germline ends. The CDR3 has 14 amino acids. As DNA, the CDR3 is TGTGCCAGCATCCGGGACACCCAGTCTAAGCCCCAGCATTTT. It specifies CASIRDTQSKPQHF.

The V and J genes are TRBV5-4 and TRBJ2-1; 12 positions match TRBD2. The CDR3 is 17 amino acids. CDR1 and CDR2 from the germline V gene are SGHNT and YYREEE (reference sequence). After removal of 0 bases from V and 5 bases from J, the junction contained 6 bases not matched to a gene. DNA for the CDR3: TGTGCCAGCAGCTTGGGACTAGCGGGAGATGGGAACAATGAGCAGTTCTTC. Its translation is CASSLGLAGDGNNEQFF.

This chain uses TRBV7-9 with TRBJ1-4; 9 bases fit TRBD1. CDR3 size: 15 residues. V shed 1 base and J 8 bases; nucleotides not matched to a gene: 5. Germline V lookup: CDR1 SEHNR, CDR2 FQNEAQ (reference sequence). The CDR3 sequence is CASSLGRTGAEKLFF. CDR3 sequence (DNA): TGTGCCAGCAGCTTAGGTAGGACAGGGGCCGAAAAACTGTTTTTT.

The chain has TRBV6-5 and TRBJ2-7, with 7 bases aligning to TRBD2. This CDR3 is built from 15 residues. The V gene end was trimmed by 3 bases and the J gene end by 4 bases; junction bases not matched to a gene: 9. The germline CDR1 and CDR2 sequences are MNHEY and SVGAGI. CDR3 sequence (DNA): TGTGCCAGCAGTTATTCTGGGGAGGGGCTGTACGAGCAGTACTTC. Its protein is CASSYSGEGLYEQYF.

V and J are TRBV19 and TRBJ1-5; 7 nucleotides agree with TRBD1. CDR3 length: 16 residues. Trimming took 5 bases from V and 4 from J; bases not matched to a gene: 11. Germline lookup yields CDR1 LNHDA and CDR2 SQIVND (reference sequence). The CDR3 DNA is TGTGCCAGTAGTTCTATCCGGGACAGAATAAATCAGCCCCAGCATTTT. Its translation is CASSSIRDRINQPQHF.

The J gene is TRBJ2-1, the V gene TRBV30; TRBD1 is a possible D gene (5 bases). The germline V gene encodes CDR1 GTSNPN and CDR2 SVGIG (reference sequence). This CDR3 region has 16 residues. The ends were cut back, 3 bases at V and 7 bases at J, with 22 bases in the middle. The CDR3 is CAWRIVSGRAGNEQFF. Written as DNA, the CDR3 is TGTGCCTGGAGGATTGTGTCGGGCAGGGCCGGTAATGAGCAGTTCTTC. The variable domain in full, completed from reference TRBV30 and TRBJ2-1, reads SQTIHQWPATLVQPVGSPLSLECTVEGTSNPNLYWYRQAAGRGLQLLFYSVGIGQISSEVPQNLSASRPQDRQFILSSKKLLLSDSGFYLCAWRIVSGRAGNEQFFGPGTRLTVL.

The chain links TRBV28 to TRBJ2-3; the match to TRBD2 covers 7 bases. The CDR3 has 15 residues. Germline V gene sequence: CDR1 MDHEN, CDR2 SYDVKM. Germline trimming cut 2 bases from V and 2 bases from J; bases unmatched to any gene: 4. CDR3 amino acids: CASSLVGLNTDTQYF. For the CDR3, the DNA is TGTGCCAGCAGTTTAGTGGGACTAAACACAGATACGCAGTATTTT.

This clone was picked up a small number of times. The V call is TRBV7-2, the J call TRBJ1-2; TRBD1 matches 8 bases. The germline V gene has CDR1 SGHTA and CDR2 FQGNSA. After removal of 4 bases from V and 8 bases from J, the junction contained 9 bases not matched to a gene. CDR3 length equals 14 residues. The CDR3 loop is CASSSTRQGQGYTF. CDR3 DNA: TGTGCCAGCAGCTCCACCCGACAGGGGCAGGGCTACACCTTC.